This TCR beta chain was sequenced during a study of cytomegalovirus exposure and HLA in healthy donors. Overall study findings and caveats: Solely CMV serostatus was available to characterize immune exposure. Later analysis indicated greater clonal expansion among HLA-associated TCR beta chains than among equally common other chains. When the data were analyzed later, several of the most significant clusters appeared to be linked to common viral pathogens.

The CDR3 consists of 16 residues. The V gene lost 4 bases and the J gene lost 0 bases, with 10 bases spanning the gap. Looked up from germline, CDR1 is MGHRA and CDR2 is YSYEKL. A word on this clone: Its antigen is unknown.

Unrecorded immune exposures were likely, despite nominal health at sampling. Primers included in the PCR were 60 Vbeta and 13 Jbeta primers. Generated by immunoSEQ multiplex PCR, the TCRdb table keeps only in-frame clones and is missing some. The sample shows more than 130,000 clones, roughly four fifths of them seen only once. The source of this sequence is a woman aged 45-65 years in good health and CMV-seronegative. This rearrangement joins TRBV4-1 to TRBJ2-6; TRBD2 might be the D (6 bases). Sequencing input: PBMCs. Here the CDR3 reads CASSPHGGSGANVLTF. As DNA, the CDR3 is TGCGCCAGCAGCCCTCACGGGGGCTCTGGGGCCAACGTCCTGACTTTC.